Below are 18 T cell receptor beta chains sequenced from a single sample in a study of STAT5B mutations in CD4+ large granular lymphocyte leukemia (dated by TCRdb to between 2021 and 2023). The library was obtained by the immunoSEQ multiplex PCR assay. TCRdb retrieved this table from immuneACCESS and kept in-frame rearrangements only. Not all clones are present; in checked studies, unresolved V genes account for under half, and no reason is known for the remainder. This sample has tens of thousands of clones in its table, and 65% to 85% of those were observed once. The ten largest clones capture roughly 6.4% of the sample. Sequencing was carried out using CD4+ T cells from blood buffy coats. The source is a human donor in good health.

This chain links TRBV5-4 with TRBJ2-7; D not resolved. CDR3 length equals 14 residues. CDR1 and CDR2 (germline): SGHNT, YYREEE (reference sequence). Trimming shortened V by 2 bases and J by 1 base, and 10 bases separated the two germline ends. The CDR3 region has the DNA TGTGCCAGCAGCTTTGAACGACGATCCTACGAGCAGTACTTC. This translates into CASSFERRSYEQYF.

This chain connects TRBV6-5 to TRBJ2-6, with D perhaps TRBD1 (6 bases). Germline V CDR1 and CDR2: MNHEY, SVGAGI. Trimming removed 6 bases from V and 0 bases from J, with 9 bases in between. CDR3 length equals 15 residues. CDR3 loop: CASRRTVSGANVLTF. The CDR3 nucleotides read TGTGCCAGCAGGCGGACAGTCTCTGGGGCCAACGTCCTGACTTTC.

V is TRBV2 and J is TRBJ2-5; 11 bases are a match to TRBD1. Germline lookup yields CDR1 SNHLY and CDR2 FYNNEI. After removal of 7 bases from V and 5 bases from J, the junction contained 9 bases not matched to a gene. CDR3 length: 15 residues. The CDR3 DNA follows: TGTGCCAGCACCCGTTGGACAGGGGGCGCGGAGACCCAGTACTTC. Protein sequence: CASTRWTGGAETQYF.

CDR3 coding DNA: TGCGCCAGCAGCCAAGATTCAGGGAACACTGAAGCTTTCTTT. Its translation is CASSQDSGNTEAFF. The chain joins TRBV4-1 to TRBJ1-1; D unclear. This CDR3 contains 14 residues. Germline V CDR1 and CDR2: MGHRA, YSYEKL. V lost 0 bases, J lost 1 base, and 6 bases lay in between.

This rearrangement joins TRBV7-2 to TRBJ2-3; TRBD1 or TRBD2 may be the D gene (5 bases each). The V end lost 5 bases, the J end lost 0 bases, and 9 bases lay between the germline ends. This CDR3 spans 14 amino acids. Germline CDR1 reads SGHTA; CDR2 reads FQGNSA. The CDR3, as DNA: TGTGCCAGCAGCGCTTGGGGGAGCACAGATACGCAGTATTTT. Its protein is CASSAWGSTDTQYF. Supplemented by reference TRBV7-2 and TRBJ2-3, the full variable domain reads GAGVSQSPSNKVTEKGKDVELRCDPISGHTALYWYRQSLGQGLEFLIYFQGNSAPDKSGLPSDRFSAERTGGSVSTLTIQRTQQEDSAVYLCASSAWGSTDTQYFGPGTRLTVL.

The CDR3 loop reads CASSSQGNYGYTF. The CDR3 bases are TGTGCCAGCAGCTCACAGGGTAACTATGGCTACACCTTC. The rearrangement uses TRBV4-2 and TRBJ1-2; maybe TRBD1 (6 bases). The germline V and J ends were trimmed by 5 bases and 1 base, with 8 bases remaining between them. This CDR3 spans 13 amino acids. Germline V gives CDR1 LGHNA, CDR2 YNFKEQ.

The chain combines TRBV6-5 with TRBJ1-4, with 7 bases lining up with TRBD1. Trimming cost V 0 bases and J 5 bases; bases outside gene matches: 3. The CDR3 sequence is 15 residues long. Germline lookup yields CDR1 MNHEY and CDR2 SVGAGI. CDR3 in DNA: TGTGCCAGCAGTTACTCAGGGGGCCAAAATGAAAAACTGTTTTTT. Translated, it gives CASSYSGGQNEKLFF.

This chain's CDR3 is CASRTEGGDTEAFF. The CDR3 DNA is TGTGCCAGCAGAACAGAAGGGGGGGACACTGAAGCTTTCTTT. The genes are TRBV28 and TRBJ1-1; maybe TRBD1 (6 bases). CDR1 is MDHEN, CDR2 SYDVKM, per germline. Between the trimmed V and J ends, which lost 6 bases and 3 bases, there was a span of 14 bases. This CDR3 has 14 amino acids.

This clone has just one count. The genes are TRBV7-2 and TRBJ2-2, with D possibly being TRBD1 (6 bases). From germline, CDR1 is SGHTA and CDR2 FQGNSA. This CDR3 is 16 amino acids long. With 1 base removed from V and 1 base from J, the gap between germline ends came to 10 bases. The CDR3 region is CASSLVGTLNTGELFF. CDR3 nucleotides: TGTGCCAGCAGCTTAGTTGGGACATTGAACACCGGGGAGCTGTTTTTT.

This clone was counted a few times. The chain carries TRBV6-6 and TRBJ1-2; the D gene is possibly TRBD1 (6 bases). Trimming took 2 bases from V and 6 from J, leaving 16 bases between them. The germline V gene encodes CDR1 MNHNY and CDR2 SVGAGI (reference sequence). This CDR3 has 15 residues. The CDR3, as DNA: TGTGCCAGCAGTTACACGGGGGGGGCGCCTCATGGCTACACCTTC. It encodes CASSYTGGAPHGYTF.

The J gene is TRBJ1-2, the V gene TRBV19, with D perhaps TRBD1 (6 bases). CDR3 length equals 15 residues. The V and J ends lost 2 bases and 4 bases respectively, with 14 bases between them. Germline CDR1 LNHDA, CDR2 SQIVND (reference sequence). CDR3 sequence (DNA): TGTGCCAGTAGTATACGGGAGGGGGGAATCTATGGCTACACCTTC. As protein: CASSIREGGIYGYTF.

The chain combines TRBV7-9 with TRBJ2-5, with TRBD1 as a possible D gene (6 bases). The CDR3 is 16 residues long. V lost 7 bases to trimming and J lost 1 base, with 19 bases between them. CDR1 SEHNR and CDR2 FQNEAQ come from the germline V gene (reference sequence). CDR3 DNA: TGTGCCAGCATCACCTCCGGGGACATCCCCCAAGAGACCCAGTACTTC. Translating it yields CASITSGDIPQETQYF.

The rearrangement links TRBV2 to TRBJ2-3; D not resolved. Germline V gene sequence: CDR1 SNHLY, CDR2 FYNNEI. The CDR3 spans 11 residues. Trimming took off 3 bases at V and 11 bases at J, with 9 bases between the two ends. CDR3 region: CASSETPLQYF. CDR3 DNA: TGTGCCAGCAGTGAGACCCCGTTGCAGTATTTT.

This chain links TRBV9 with TRBJ1-2; TRBD1 matches at 8 bases. The CDR3 runs to 15 residues. Germline V lookup: CDR1 SGDLS, CDR2 YYNGEE. V shed 0 bases and J 4 bases; nucleotides not matched to a gene: 5. CDR3 loop: CASSVAAGGAYGYTF. The DNA for the CDR3 is TGTGCCAGCAGCGTAGCGGCAGGGGGCGCCTATGGCTACACCTTC.

This clone occurred a few times. The rearrangement links TRBV4-1 to TRBJ1-2, with no clear D. This CDR3 has 13 residues. Trimming stripped 4 bases from V and 8 bases from J, with 14 bases between. Germline lookup yields CDR1 MGHRA and CDR2 YSYEKL. The CDR3 bases are TGCGCCAGCAGCCCCTCCAACCAAGGGGGCTACACCTTC. This sequence encodes CASSPSNQGGYTF.

J is TRBJ1-3 and V is TRBV6-1; TRBD1 might be the D (5 bases). The CDR3 runs to 12 residues. The germline gives CDR1 MNHNS, CDR2 SASEGT. Between the trimmed V and J ends, which lost 9 bases and 2 bases, there was a span of 8 bases. The CDR3 region is CASQGPGNTIYF. The DNA for the CDR3 is TGTGCCAGTCAGGGACCTGGAAACACCATATATTTT.

The chain has TRBV10-3 and TRBJ2-1; tentative D call: TRBD2 (6 bases). The CDR3 totals 13 residues. Germline V gives CDR1 ENHRY, CDR2 SYGVKD. V was cut by 4 bases and J by 9 bases, with 13 bases left in between. CDR3 in DNA: TGTGCCATCAGTGGAAGCCCCGGGGGTGAGCAGTTCTTC. Amino acids: CAISGSPGGEQFF.

The chain has TRBV11-3 and TRBJ2-3, with a tentative D call TRBD1 (6 bases). V was shortened by 4 bases and J by 2 bases, with 10 bases between the two germline ends. Germline values: CDR1 SGHNT, CDR2 YENEEA. There are 14 residues in the CDR3. The CDR3 nucleotides read TGTGCCAGCAGCTCGGACAGCAACACAGATACGCAGTATTTT. Protein sequence: CASSSDSNTDTQYF.